This TCR beta chain was sequenced in a study of shared clonotypes between healthy human individuals. The study, taken as a whole, reports: Apart from blood, nothing was sampled; tissue repertoires likely differ.

Assay used: immunoSEQ multiplex PCR; TCRdb lists only in-frame clones, some missing. The sample records fewer than 400,000 clones, about 74% being singletons. The CDR3 runs 13 residues. Germline CDR1 is SGHVS and CDR2 is FQNEAQ. V gave up 5 bases and J gave up 7 bases, with 11 bases separating them. This clone showed up just a few times. Antigen unknown. The chain joins TRBV7-8 to TRBJ2-2, with a weak D call TRBD2 (5 bases). This receptor was obtained from a man aged 25-45 years in good health. Sequencing used memory CD4+ T cells sorted from blood. Documented subset: CD45RA-negative fraction. The CDR3 sequence is CASSRVRGGELFF. The CDR3 coding sequence is TGTGCCAGCAGCCGGGTTCGGGGCGGGGAGCTGTTTTTT.